This is a list of T cell receptor beta chains from one sample in a study of blood T cell repertoires in COVID-19. Repertoires were generated with immunoSEQ multiplex PCR, while TCRdb's copy carries only in-frame clones and drops some. Here the sample spans more than 250,000 clones, 85% to 90% being singletons. The specimen sequenced was PBMCs or T cells enriched from blood (not recorded which). The receptors originated from a woman younger than 35 with acute COVID-19. Each CDR3 is given with its conserved first and last residue. A D gene is named only where the DNA matches it firmly. Clone size is not always given. Where it is, it says once, few, many or a class for expanded clones.

clone size | D gene | J gene | V gene | CDR3 DNA | CDR3 protein
- | - | TRBJ1-1 | TRBV3-1/TRBV3-2 | TGTGCCAGCAGTTCTGCATGGGGGGACCCTGAAGCTTTCTTT | CASSSAWGDPEAFF
- | TRBD2 | TRBJ2-7 | TRBV2 | TGTGCCAGCAGTGAAGCGGCTAGCGGAGCCTACGAGCAGTACTTC | CASSEAASGAYEQYF
few | - | TRBJ2-7 | TRBV18 | TGTGCCAGCTCACCCCTCGACACCTACGAGCAGTACTTC | CASSPLDTYEQYF
- | TRBD2 | TRBJ2-2 | TRBV19 | TGTGCCAGCCGACCGGGACTAGGTACCGGGGAGCTGTTTTTT | CASRPGLGTGELFF
- | - | TRBJ2-2 | TRBV9 | TGTGCCAGCAGCGTAAGTTCTCTAGCCGCGAACACCGGGGAGCTGTTTTTT | CASSVSSLAANTGELFF
- | - | TRBJ1-2 | TRBV21-1 | TGTGCCAGCAGCAAAGGGATCCGGACTGACGATGGCTACACCTTC | CASSKGIRTDDGYTF
- | TRBD2 | TRBJ2-7 | TRBV19 | TGTGCCAGTAGATCGACTAGCAACGAGCAGTACTTC | CASRSTSNEQYF
- | - | TRBJ2-7 | TRBV10-2 | TGCGCCAGCAGTGAGTCCGTGGGGCTAAGCTCCTACGAGCAGTACTTC | CASSESVGLSSYEQYF
- | - | TRBJ1-4 | TRBV2 | TGTGCCAGCAGGACCCAGGGTCGGGGGGAAAAACTGTTTTTT | CASRTQGRGEKLFF
- | - | TRBJ1-3 | TRBV7-8 | TGTGCCAGCAGCTTAGGGTCGGGACTCTCTGGTGGAAACACCATATATTTT | CASSLGSGLSGGNTIYF
- | - | TRBJ2-7 | TRBV21-1 | TGTGCCAGCAGCCGTATGACTAGCGGGAGGACCTACGAGCAGTACTTC | CASSRMTSGRTYEQYF
- | TRBD1 | TRBJ2-2 | TRBV7-9 | TGTGCCACCGAGACAGGGGGATACACCGGGGAGCTGTTTTTT | CATETGGYTGELFF
once | - | TRBJ1-1 | TRBV2 | TGTGCCAGCAGTGACTGGGCGAACCCTGAAGCTTTCTTT | CASSDWANPEAFF
- | - | TRBJ2-3 | TRBV5-1 | TGCGCCAGCAGCTTGAGCCAGGCCACAGATACGCAGTATTTT | CASSLSQATDTQYF
- | - | TRBJ2-3 | TRBV4-2 | TGTGCCAGCAGCCAAGAATCCACTAGGAGTGGGGATACGCAGTATTTT | CASSQESTRSGDTQYF
- | TRBD1 | TRBJ1-1 | TRBV14 | TGTGCCAGCAGCCCCGACAGGGAGGACACTGAAGCTTTCTTT | CASSPDREDTEAFF
- | - | TRBJ2-1 | TRBV6-5 | TGTGCCAGCAGGGGGACTTACTACAATGAGCAGTTCTTC | CASRGTYYNEQFF
- | TRBD2 | TRBJ2-5 | TRBV18 | TGTGCCAGCTCCGCGGTGGCTAGCGGGGGAGGTGACCAGTACTTC | CASSAVASGGGDQYF
- | - | TRBJ1-5 | TRBV28 | TGTGCCAGCAATCCGTTTGCCGCTACAGGGTTGGTTCAGCCCCAGCATTTT | CASNPFAATGLVQPQHF
- | - | TRBJ2-1 | TRBV11-3 | TGTGCCAGCAGCCCTGGGCTACGGGGTGAGCAGTTCTTC | CASSPGLRGEQFF
- | TRBD1 | TRBJ1-2 | TRBV10-3 | TGTGCCATCTCGGGACAGGGGGACTATGGCTACACCTTC | CAISGQGDYGYTF
- | - | TRBJ2-7 | TRBV24-1 | TGTGCCACCAGTGATTCCCAGGGGGGCTACGAGCAGTACTTC | CATSDSQGGYEQYF
- | TRBD2 | TRBJ2-7 | TRBV5-1 | TGCGCCAGCAGCCCCTTAGCGGGAGGGGCCTACGAGCAGTACTTC | CASSPLAGGAYEQYF
- | TRBD1 | TRBJ1-1 | TRBV28 | TGTGCCAGCAGATCTCCTAGGGGGCTCAACACTGAAGCTTTCTTT | CASRSPRGLNTEAFF
- | - | TRBJ1-5 | TRBV28 | TGTGCCAGCAGTTTATTTGGGGGCGCGGTGAGCCAGCCCCAGCATTTT | CASSLFGGAVSQPQHF
- | - | TRBJ2-1 | TRBV9 | TGTGCCAGCAGCGTTAAGATGATAGGACTCCTCGACAATGAGCAGTTCTTC | CASSVKMIGLLDNEQFF
- | - | TRBJ2-1 | TRBV6-5 | TGTGCCAGCAGTTACGACCGGGGCAATGAGCAGTTCTTC | CASSYDRGNEQFF
- | - | TRBJ2-7 | TRBV25-1 | TGTGCCAGCAGAGGGGGCTCCTACGAGCAGTACTTC | CASRGGSYEQYF
once | TRBD1 | TRBJ1-4 | TRBV9 | TGTGCCAGCAGCAAGGGACAGCGTGGGAAACTGTTTTTT | CASSKGQRGKLFF
- | - | TRBJ1-5 | TRBV5-5 | TGTGCCAGCAGGCTGGGTGGGCAATACAATCAGCCCCAGCATTTT | CASRLGGQYNQPQHF
- | TRBD1 | TRBJ1-1 | TRBV25-1 | TGTGCCAGCAGTGAGGCAGGGGGCAAGTACACTGAAGCTTTCTTT | CASSEAGGKYTEAFF
- | - | TRBJ2-2 | TRBV12-5 | TGTGCTAGTGGTTCCAACGGGGAGCTGTTTTTT | CASGSNGELFF
- | TRBD2 | TRBJ2-1 | TRBV30 | TGTGCCTGGAGTGGAGGGCGGGAGAATTACAATGAGCAGTTCTTC | CAWSGGRENYNEQFF